This T cell receptor (beta chain) was found in a study of blood T cells in healthy people across ages. Whole-study findings and limits: Measured against age, TCR beta diversity per million T cells decreased in a roughly linear manner.

This clonotype was picked up a small number of times. What it recognizes is unknown. The CDR3 totals 13 residues. Trimming removed 5 bases at V and 2 bases at J, with 8 bases between. Germline V gene sequence: CDR1 KGHDR, CDR2 SFDVKD. Alongside a J-beta primer mix, a sample-barcoded 5' primer served in a second PCR lasting about 7 to 11 cycles. Each cDNA molecule was tagged by a template-switch adaptor with 12 random nucleotides. At least 2.5 million CDR3-containing paired-end reads were obtained per sample. TCRdb re-analysed the 5' RACE reads in MiXCR, keeping a single row per CDR3 protein. The repertoire holds about 1.8 million distinct CDR3 sequences, with around half as singletons.

This receptor was identified in a middle-aged woman in good health. The chain carries TRBV24-1 and TRBJ2-5; D unresolved. The source material was blood. CDR3 loop: CATSGTDQETQYF. CDR3 nucleotides: TGTGCCACCAGTGGGACGGATCAAGAGACCCAGTACTTC.